These T cell receptor beta chains were read from a single sample in a study of blood T cell repertoires in COVID-19. Generated by immunoSEQ multiplex PCR, the TCRdb table keeps only in-frame clones and is missing some. The sample carries over 250,000 clones, around 80% recorded once. Sequenced sample: PBMCs or T cells enriched from blood (not recorded which). The source of these receptors is a man younger than 40 with acute COVID-19. The CDR3 runs from the conserved cysteine through the conserved F or W. D genes are given only for firm matches.

TRBV11-3,TRBJ2-2,TRBD1,CASSLFGTEDTGELFF
TRBV11-2,TRBJ1-3,.,CASSLVGAGNSGNTIYF
TRBV30,TRBJ1-3,.,CAWNSGGFSGNTIYF
TRBV6-5,TRBJ1-6,.,CASSYSTENSPLHF
TRBV7-8,TRBJ2-1,.,CASSLLGLSNEQFF
TRBV3-1/TRBV3-2,TRBJ2-5,TRBD1,CASSQETGGLLKTQYF
TRBV5-5,TRBJ1-4,.,CASSLSGGGINEKLFF
TRBV14,TRBJ2-1,.,CASSLGGTSYNEQFF
TRBV3-1/TRBV3-2,TRBJ1-2,TRBD1,CASSQRTGVYGYTF
TRBV19,TRBJ2-6,.,CASRLQVSGANVLTF
TRBV28,TRBJ1-5,TRBD1,CASHGTAYQPQHF
TRBV5-3,TRBJ1-1,.,CARSLDRALEAFF
TRBV6-5,TRBJ2-1,TRBD2,CASTPSGGYNEQFF
TRBV30,TRBJ1-3,.,CAWSQRATSGNTIYF
TRBV10-1,TRBJ2-3,.,CASSESQGTDTQYF
TRBV9,TRBJ2-1,TRBD2,CASSLATSGGGDEQFF
TRBV7-9,TRBJ1-4,.,CASRSAVTGSEKLFF
TRBV3-1/TRBV3-2,TRBJ1-2,.,CASSQGSRGGYGYTF
TRBV13,TRBJ1-5,.,CASSRQNSNQPQHF
TRBV30,TRBJ1-6,TRBD1,CAWSGQGDSPLHF
TRBV24-1,TRBJ1-2,.,CATSDYGRVADGYTF
TRBV19,TRBJ1-2,TRBD1,CASSQGTGNGYTF
TRBV6-5,TRBJ2-1,.,CASKVRGGNEQFF
TRBV2,TRBJ2-2,TRBD1,CASRRQGNTGELFF
TRBV14,TRBJ2-1,TRBD1,CASSPRQGSNEQFF
TRBV7-9,TRBJ2-3,.,CASSPWTSTDTQYF
TRBV9,TRBJ2-3,.,CASSVNSGRTDTQYF
TRBV3-1/TRBV3-2,TRBJ2-5,TRBD2,CASSQESGGALETQYF
TRBV2,TRBJ1-1,.,CASRVTENTEAFF
TRBV12-3/TRBV12-4,TRBJ1-6,.,CASSFRSNSPLHF
TRBV5-6,TRBJ2-4,TRBD1,CASSLGQGGQNIQYF
TRBV5-1,TRBJ2-2,.,CASRLRVNTGELFF
TRBV5-6,TRBJ1-3,.,CASSRRTLSGNTIYF
TRBV19,TRBJ1-4,.,CASSTLRLGDEKLFF
TRBV18,TRBJ1-5,.,CASSPSGEIFSF
TRBV12-5,TRBJ1-2,.,CASGLWAPAGYTF
TRBV24-1,TRBJ2-1,TRBD1,CATSEPRGNEQFF
TRBV9,TRBJ2-2,TRBD2,CASSAGLAPGELFF
TRBV6-5,TRBJ1-2,.,CASSRQELGYGYTF
TRBV4-1,TRBJ1-1,.,CASSRTAGENTEAFF
TRBV20-1,TRBJ1-2,.,CSASSGRYGYTF
TRBV5-1,TRBJ2-1,TRBD2,CASFTTSGNYNEQFF
TRBV20-1,TRBJ2-3,.,CSARGPKDTQYF
TRBV18,TRBJ2-1,.,CASSPLEGPYNEQFF
TRBV27,TRBJ1-6,.,CASSGGRSPLHF
TRBV27,TRBJ1-6,TRBD1,CASRRQGSNSPLHF
TRBV10-3,TRBJ2-5,.,CAISGGMETQYF
TRBV5-4,TRBJ1-6,TRBD1,CASSSGQGRIALHF
TRBV20-1,TRBJ1-5,.,CSASAGSGNQPQHF
TRBV2,TRBJ2-6,.,CASSGWESGANVLTF
TRBV19,TRBJ1-6,TRBD1,CASTTGGYNSPLHF
TRBV19,TRBJ1-1,.,CASSPQTGMNTEAFF
TRBV29-1,TRBJ2-2,TRBD1,CSATGAAGELFF
TRBV6-5,TRBJ1-1,TRBD1,CASEDRGRRNTEAFF